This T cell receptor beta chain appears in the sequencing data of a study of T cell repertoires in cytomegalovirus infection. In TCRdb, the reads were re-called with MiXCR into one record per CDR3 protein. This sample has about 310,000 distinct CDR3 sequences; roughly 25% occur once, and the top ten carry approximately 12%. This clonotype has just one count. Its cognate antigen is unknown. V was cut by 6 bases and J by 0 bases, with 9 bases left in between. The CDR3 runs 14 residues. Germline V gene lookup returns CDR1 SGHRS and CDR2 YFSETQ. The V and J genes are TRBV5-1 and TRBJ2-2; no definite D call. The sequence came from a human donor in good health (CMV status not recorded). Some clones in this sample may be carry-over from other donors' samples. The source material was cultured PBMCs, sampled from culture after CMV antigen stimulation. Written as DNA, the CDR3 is TGCGCCAGCAAGGCTCGATCGAACACCGGGGAGCTGTTTTTT. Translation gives CASKARSNTGELFF.